This TCR beta chain was identified in a study of blood T cell repertoires in COVID-19. Study details: T cells, B-cell-depleted T cells, or PBMCs supplied cDNA or gDNA.

Repertoires were generated with immunoSEQ multiplex PCR, while TCRdb's copy carries only in-frame clones and drops some. The sample contains 150,000 to 200,000 clones, about 86% of which appear only once. The sample taken for sequencing was peripheral blood. This clonotype originated in a man aged 50 to 60 with active or convalescent COVID-19.

The CDR3 sequence: CASLLAGGSNEQFF. CDR3 sequence (DNA): TGTGCCAGCCTATTAGCGGGGGGAAGCAATGAGCAGTTCTTC. The gene calls are TRBV11-2 and TRBJ2-1, with 10 bases aligning to TRBD2. The CDR3 consists of 14 residues. V was pared by 8 bases and J by 6 bases, with 7 bases of the junction left unmatched. Germline CDR1 SGHAT, CDR2 FQNNGV. Full variable domain (outside the CDR3, taken from reference TRBV11-2 and TRBJ2-1): EAGVAQSPRYKIIEKRQSVAFWCNPISGHATLYWYQQILGQGPKLLIQFQNNGVVDDSQLPKDRFSAERLKGVDSTLKIQPAKLEDSAVYLCASLLAGGSNEQFFGPGTRLTVL.